This T cell receptor (beta chain) originates from a study of cytomegalovirus exposure and HLA in healthy donors. With 7 bases removed from V and 6 bases from J, the gap between germline ends came to 16 bases. From germline, CDR1 is MNHNS and CDR2 SASEGT. This CDR3 contains 15 residues. A multiplex PCR was run with 60 Vbeta primers and 13 Jbeta primers. The table came from immunoSEQ multiplex PCR; TCRdb's copy has only in-frame clones and leaves some out. The sample gives under 200,000 clones, 87% of which show up once; more than 0.7% is in the top ten. Broader study findings: Around 18,000 TCR beta sequences were associated with HLA alleles at 0.05 false discovery rate in a later analysis. No immune exposure information besides CMV serostatus was available.

Regarding this clone: Its target is not known.

The sequence came from a woman in her twenties or thirties in good health and CMV-seronegative. The specimen was PBMCs. This rearrangement joins TRBV6-1 to TRBJ1-6; D remains unclear. The DNA of the CDR3 is TGTGCCAGCACCTCCTCCCCGGGAGGTAATTCACCCCTCCACTTT. Amino acids: CASTSSPGGNSPLHF.